This T cell receptor beta chain was captured by sequencing in a study of blood T cell repertoires in COVID-19. As for the study in general: The study drew acute and convalescent COVID-19 samples from the United States, Italy and Spain. In each case, the material was cDNA or gDNA derived from T cells, B-cell-depleted T cells, or PBMCs.

Original processing methods: Amplification of reference gene primers provided the estimated nucleated cell counts. The protocol was immunoSEQ multiplex PCR, while the TCRdb copy is restricted to in-frame clones and leaves out a portion. For V, J and clone size, that table is used; D and trimming come from the DNA. The sample includes about 200,000 clones, about nine tenths of them seen just once. CDR1 and CDR2 from the germline V gene are LGHDT and YNNKEL (reference sequence). The CDR3 is 13 amino acids. The germline V and J ends were trimmed by 0 bases and 5 bases, with 6 bases remaining between them.

The material sequenced was peripheral blood. This TCR was sampled from a woman in her 70s with acute or convalescent COVID-19. The V and J genes are TRBV3-1 (or the pseudogene TRBV3-2) and TRBJ2-3; TRBD2 might be the D (5 bases). As DNA, the CDR3 is TGTGCCAGCAGCCAAGATCGGGGAGATACGCAGTATTTT. It yields the protein CASSQDRGDTQYF.